Presented here are 3 T cell receptor beta chains from one specimen sequenced in a study of T cells in Graves' hyperthyroidism and ophthalmopathy. Using RNA transcripts as the source, TCR beta CDR3 regions were amplified. An initial round of RT-PCR targeting the TCR CDR3 relied on the HTBI primer set. TCRdb passed the multiplex PCR reads through MiXCR, listing each CDR3 protein once. The repertoire holds about 360,000 distinct CDR3 sequences, with roughly 13% as singletons. The sequenced sample was blood. The origin of the receptors is a woman under 30 with Graves' hyperthyroidism.

This clonotype has ten or more counts. The chain carries TRBV3-1 and TRBJ2-1; no firm D call. Trimming took 0 bases from V and 0 from J, leaving 6 bases between them. The CDR3 is made up of 15 amino acids. CDR1 is LGHDT and CDR2 is YNNKEL in the germline V gene (reference sequence). CDR3 nucleotide sequence: TGTGCCAGCAGCCAAGAAATGTTCTCCTACAATGAGCAGTTCTTC. Protein sequence: CASSQEMFSYNEQFF.

This clonotype was recorded a few times. The rearrangement uses TRBV19 and TRBJ2-7; D remains ambiguous. This CDR3 contains 14 residues. The V end was cut by 3 bases, the J end by 2 bases, with 11 bases between. Germline V CDR1 and CDR2: LNHDA, SQIVND (reference sequence). The chain's CDR3 is CASSIGYRAYEQYF. In DNA, the CDR3 is TGTGCCAGTAGTATTGGATACCGCGCCTACGAGCAGTACTTC.

This clonotype was observed a handful of times. The chain links TRBV6-2 or TRBV6-3 to TRBJ2-7; tentatively, D is TRBD1 (5 bases). The CDR3 is made up of 15 amino acids. Between the trimmed V and J ends, which lost 6 bases and 2 bases, there was a span of 17 bases. Per the germline V gene, CDR1 is MNHEY and CDR2 is SVGEGT. In nucleotides, the CDR3 is TGTGCCAGCAGGCTACGCCGAGACAGCCCCTACGAGCAGTACTTC. Translating it yields CASRLRRDSPYEQYF.